The 18 T cell receptor beta chains given below trace back to one sample, sequenced in a study of beta chain features in type 1 diabetes. No antigen has been identified for these receptors. The study reverse transcribed the entire isolated RNA, so it sequenced expressed TCRB transcripts. Some clones are missing from TCRdb's copy, which holds only in-frame ones; the method was immunoSEQ multiplex PCR. This repertoire shows roughly 250,000 clones, 20% found once; its top ten account for more than 0.025%. Study-wide results and limits: Moderately but significantly shorter TCRB CDR3s were found in Type 1 diabetes patients in all four CD4+ subsets.

The specimen was naive CD4+ T cells from blood. The receptor set was obtained from a woman in her 40s with type 1 diabetes.

V and J are TRBV18 and TRBJ1-1, with D perhaps matching TRBD1 (6 bases). CDR1 and CDR2 from the germline V gene are KGHSH and LQKENI. V lost 6 bases to trimming and J lost 7 bases, with 12 bases between them. The CDR3 is 12 residues long. CDR3 sequence (DNA): TGTGCCAGCTCCCGGACAGCCGGTGAAGCTTTCTTT. It codes for CASSRTAGEAFF. The full variable domain, in which reference TRBV18 and TRBJ1-1 provide the parts outside the CDR3, is NAGVMQNPRHLVRRRGQEARLRCSPMKGHSHVYWYRQLPEEGLKFMVYLQKENIIDESGMPKERFSAEFPKEGPSILRIQQVVRGDSAAYFCASSRTAGEAFFGQGTRLTVV.

The genes are TRBV2 and TRBJ2-1; 7 bases are a match to TRBD2. Germline V gives CDR1 SNHLY, CDR2 FYNNEI. J lost 3 bases, V lost 6 bases, and 17 bases had no gene match. The CDR3 has 18 residues. The CDR3 is CASSFGGGGATFYNEQFF. The CDR3 nucleotides are TGTGCCAGCAGCTTTGGGGGGGGTGGGGCAACCTTCTACAATGAGCAGTTCTTC.

The V and J genes are TRBV20-1 and TRBJ1-1; no definite D call. Looked up from germline, CDR1 is DFQATT and CDR2 is SNEGSKA (reference sequence). The ends were cut back, 1 base at V and 5 bases at J, with 5 bases in the middle. This CDR3 comprises 11 residues. The CDR3 sequence is CSARGRTEAFF. DNA of the CDR3: TGCAGTGCTAGAGGGCGGACTGAAGCTTTCTTT.

This clone appeared a few times. This rearrangement joins TRBV9 to TRBJ2-1, with no clear D. Germline V gives CDR1 SGDLS, CDR2 YYNGEE. Trimming stripped 0 bases from V and 7 bases from J, with 11 bases between. The CDR3 has 14 amino acids. DNA of the CDR3: TGTGCCAGCAGCGTAGTCCCCCAGATGAATGAGCAGTTCTTC. Translated, it gives CASSVVPQMNEQFF.

This clone was counted once. The CDR3 protein is CSVRPGTGSKNIQYF. The CDR3 DNA reads TGCAGCGTTCGTCCCGGGACAGGCTCCAAAAACATTCAGTACTTC. V usage is TRBV29-1 and J usage is TRBJ2-4, with 8 bases that match TRBD1. Germline CDR1 and CDR2: SQVTM and ANQGSEA. The V gene end was trimmed by 5 bases and the J gene end by 2 bases; junction bases not matched to a gene: 8. This CDR3 is built from 15 residues.

This clone was detected a few times. This chain joins TRBV25-1 and TRBJ2-7; 7 bases map to TRBD1. The germline V gene encodes CDR1 MGHDK and CDR2 SYGVNS. The CDR3 consists of 13 residues. V lost 6 bases to trimming and J lost 7 bases; unmatched junction nucleotides: 9. CDR3 nucleotides: TGTGCCAGCAGCCCTGGACAGGTGAGGGAGCAGTACTTC. This encodes CASSPGQVREQYF.

J is TRBJ1-1 and V is TRBV30; perhaps TRBD1 as D (6 bases). The V gene's germline CDR1 is GTSNPN and CDR2 SVGIG (reference sequence). V lost 1 base, J lost 5 bases, and 14 bases lay in between. This CDR3 spans 14 amino acids. CDR3 sequence reads: CAWSGGGPKTEAFF. The CDR3 DNA reads TGTGCCTGGAGTGGGGGGGGCCCGAAGACTGAAGCTTTCTTT. Full variable domain (outside the CDR3, taken from reference TRBV30 and TRBJ1-1): SQTIHQWPATLVQPVGSPLSLECTVEGTSNPNLYWYRQAAGRGLQLLFYSVGIGQISSEVPQNLSASRPQDRQFILSSKKLLLSDSGFYLCAWSGGGPKTEAFFGQGTRLTVV.

This clone was observed a handful of times. The V and J genes are TRBV19 and TRBJ2-3, with 9 bases fitting TRBD2. Germline V gene lookup returns CDR1 LNHDA and CDR2 SQIVND (reference sequence). V dropped 9 bases and J dropped 3; count of bases not matched to a gene: 7. The CDR3 is 14 residues long. The CDR3 DNA reads TGTGCCAGCGCTAGCGGGATGAGGACAGATACGCAGTATTTT. Protein product: CASASGMRTDTQYF.

With respect to this clone: The identical CDR3 is also encoded by other nucleotide sequences in the sample. The chain combines TRBV29-1 with TRBJ2-7; D uncertain. Per germline, CDR1 SQVTM and CDR2 ANQGSEA. V was cut by 4 bases and J by 3 bases, with 7 bases left in between. The CDR3 is made up of 11 amino acids. CDR3 nucleotide sequence: TGCAGCGTTGGCCAGAACTACGAGCAGTACTTC. Protein product: CSVGQNYEQYF.

This clone was counted between two and nine times. The genes are TRBV2 and TRBJ1-5, with no clear D. Trimming left V 8 bases short and J 5 bases short, with 16 bases between. The CDR3 is 14 amino acids. Per germline, CDR1 SNHLY and CDR2 FYNNEI. Here the CDR3 DNA reads TGTGCCAGCGGAGCGGTTAGTTTGGATCAGCCCCAGCATTTT. It translates to CASGAVSLDQPQHF.

This clone was seen more than once but under ten times. The genes are TRBV5-1 and TRBJ2-1; 7 bases fit TRBD2. V dropped 4 bases and J dropped 0; count of bases not matched to a gene: 7. The germline CDR1 and CDR2 sequences are SGHRS and YFSETQ. The length of the CDR3 is 16 residues. CDR3 amino acids: CASSRSGGVSYNEQFF. The CDR3 nucleotides read TGCGCCAGCAGCCGGAGTGGGGGGGTCTCCTACAATGAGCAGTTCTTC.

The chain employs TRBV18 and TRBJ2-7; perhaps TRBD1 as D (6 bases). The CDR3 has 12 amino acids. Deletions cut 4 bases from V and 2 bases from J, with 6 bases between. Germline V gene lookup returns CDR1 KGHSH and CDR2 LQKENI. CDR3 DNA: TGTGCCAGCTCACGACAGGCCTACGAGCAGTACTTC. It specifies CASSRQAYEQYF.

The chain is built from TRBV6-1 and TRBJ2-7; TRBD2 matches at 8 bases. This CDR3 has 14 amino acids. The J segment lost 6 bases and the V segment lost 6 bases, leaving 10 bases of the junction unmatched. Per the germline V gene, CDR1 is MNHNS and CDR2 is SASEGT. The CDR3 DNA is TGTGCCAGCAGGCTCCCGACTAGCGCGAGCGAGCAGTACTTC. This gives the protein CASRLPTSASEQYF.

The chain carries TRBV9 and TRBJ1-1; 7 nucleotides line up with TRBD1. The CDR3 runs 14 residues. V lost 0 bases to trimming and J lost 5 bases; unmatched junction nucleotides: 4. Germline loops: CDR1 SGDLS, CDR2 YYNGEE. For the CDR3, the DNA is TGTGCCAGCAGCGTAGCGACAGGGATAACTGAAGCTTTCTTT. Translation gives CASSVATGITEAFF.

The chain has TRBV30 and TRBJ2-7; maybe TRBD2 (7 bases). Looked up from germline, CDR1 is GTSNPN and CDR2 is SVGIG (reference sequence). The CDR3 is 14 amino acids. The germline V and J ends were trimmed by 4 bases and 9 bases, with 22 bases remaining between them. The CDR3 sequence is CAWTAGGPGGVQYF. The CDR3 coding sequence is TGTGCCTGGACCGCCGGGGGGCCCGGAGGGGTGCAGTACTTC.

This chain uses TRBV7-9 with TRBJ2-2, with 8 positions matching TRBD1. V lost 5 bases, J lost 7 bases, and 9 bases stayed unmatched. There are 15 residues in the CDR3. Germline loops: CDR1 SEHNR, CDR2 FQNEAQ (reference sequence). CDR3 loop: CASSVGQALSGELFF. In DNA, the CDR3 is TGTGCCAGCAGCGTGGGACAGGCACTGAGCGGGGAGCTGTTTTTT.

This clone was seen a few times. The chain carries TRBV9 and TRBJ2-7; a weak D match, TRBD2 (5 bases). The germline V and J ends were trimmed by 0 bases and 7 bases, with 17 bases remaining between them. Germline V gives CDR1 SGDLS, CDR2 YYNGEE. This CDR3 has 15 amino acids. The CDR3 spells CASSVGTWSRGEQYF. Here the CDR3 DNA reads TGTGCCAGCAGCGTAGGAACATGGTCCCGGGGAGAGCAGTACTTC. Based on the CDR3 plus reference TRBV9 and TRBJ2-7, the full variable domain is DSGVTQTPKHLITATGQRVTLRCSPRSGDLSVYWYQQSLDQGLQFLIQYYNGEERAKGNILERFSAQQFPDLHSELNLSSLELGDSALYFCASSVGTWSRGEQYFGPGTRLTVT.

This clone was seen a handful of times. The chain couples TRBV29-1 to TRBJ2-1; possible D gene TRBD2, 7 bases. The CDR3 spans 14 residues. V was clipped by 7 bases and J by 0 bases, with 13 bases between them. Germline V lookup: CDR1 SQVTM, CDR2 ANQGSEA. The CDR3, as DNA: TGCAGCGCCGAACGGGGGGCCTCCTACAATGAGCAGTTCTTC. It is translated as CSAERGASYNEQFF.